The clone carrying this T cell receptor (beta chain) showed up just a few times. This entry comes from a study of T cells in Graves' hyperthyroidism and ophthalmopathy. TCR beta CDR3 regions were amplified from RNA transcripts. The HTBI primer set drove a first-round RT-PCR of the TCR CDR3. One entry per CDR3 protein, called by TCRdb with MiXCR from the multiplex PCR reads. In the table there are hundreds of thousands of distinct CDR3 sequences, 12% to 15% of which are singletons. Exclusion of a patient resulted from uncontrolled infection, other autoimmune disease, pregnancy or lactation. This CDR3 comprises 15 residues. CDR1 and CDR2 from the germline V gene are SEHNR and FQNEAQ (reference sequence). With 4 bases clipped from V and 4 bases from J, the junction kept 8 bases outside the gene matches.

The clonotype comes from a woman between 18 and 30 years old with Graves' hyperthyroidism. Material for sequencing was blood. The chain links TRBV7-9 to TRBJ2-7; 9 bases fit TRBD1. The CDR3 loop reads CASSYGQGKQYEQYF. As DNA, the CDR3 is TGTGCCAGCAGCTACGGACAGGGGAAACAATACGAGCAGTACTTC.